This T cell receptor beta chain comes out of a study of T cells in Graves' hyperthyroidism and ophthalmopathy. General study findings and limits: Patients with ophthalmopathy were separated from those with stable hyperthyroidism by a 13 V-J model.

Germline loops: CDR1 LGHNT, CDR2 FRNRAP. The CDR3 consists of 14 residues. V lost 6 bases to trimming and J lost 0 bases, with 9 bases between them. On this clonotype itself: What it binds is not known.

Amplification of TCR beta CDR3 regions was performed using RNA transcripts as template. First-round RT-PCR with HTBI primers amplified the TCR CDR3 region. A single record per CDR3 protein comes from TCRdb applying MiXCR to the multiplex PCR reads. The sample lists 360,000 or so distinct CDR3 sequences, 19% occurring once. The receptor comes from a woman aged 18-35 years with Graves' hyperthyroidism. This rearrangement joins TRBV12-5 to TRBJ2-4; D is undetermined. Sequencing was carried out using blood. For the CDR3, the DNA is TGTGCTAGTGGCCAGACTCAAGCCAAAAACATTCAGTACTTC. Encoded protein: CASGQTQAKNIQYF.